A selection of T cell receptor beta chains follows, all from one sample in a study of PD-L1 blockade in urothelial cancer. This table comes from immunoSEQ multiplex PCR, and its TCRdb copy is limited to in-frame clones, with some not included. The sample has under 40,000 clones, 90% seen once. Specimen: PBMCs, collected around atezolizumab (anti-PD-L1) treatment. The receptors come from a man between 65 and 85 years old with urothelial cancer. Each CDR3 is given with its conserved first and last residue. Fields, in order: J gene, V gene, D gene, clone size, CDR3 DNA, CDR3 protein. D genes are given only for firm matches. Only part of the rows carry a size: once, few, many, or a class if the clone is expanded.

TRBJ2-2,TRBV13,-,-,TGTGCCAGCAGCGTCAGGACACATACCACGAACACCGGGGAGCTGTTTTTT,CASSVRTHTTNTGELFF
TRBJ2-1,TRBV19,-,-,TGTGCCAGTAGTATAACCCCCCTGAGATACAATGAGCAGTTCTTC,CASSITPLRYNEQFF
TRBJ2-7,TRBV11-2,-,-,TGTGCCAGCAGCCTCTCCCTGGAAAGGCGGTACTACGAGCAGTACTTC,CASSLSLERRYYEQYF
TRBJ2-7,TRBV27,TRBD1,-,TGTGCCAGCAGTTATGGGACAGGGGGTTCCTACGAGCAGTACTTC,CASSYGTGGSYEQYF
TRBJ2-5,TRBV10-3,TRBD2,-,TGTGCCATCAGCCCTAGCGGGGGGGGTCTAGAGACCCAGTACTTC,CAISPSGGGLETQYF
TRBJ2-1,TRBV5-6,TRBD2,-,TGTGCCAGCAGCCCGAAGGGACTAGCGGGACACAATGAGCAGTTCTTC,CASSPKGLAGHNEQFF
TRBJ2-6,TRBV11-2,-,-,TGTGCCAGCAGCCCCCTTTCTGGGGCCAACGTCCTGACTTTC,CASSPLSGANVLTF
TRBJ1-5,TRBV6-5,TRBD1,-,TGTGCCAGCAGTACGACAGGGGTTGGGCAGCCCCAGCATTTT,CASSTTGVGQPQHF
TRBJ2-1,TRBV5-1,TRBD1,-,TGCGCCAGCAGCTTTCTGACAGGGGGCAATGAGCAGTTCTTC,CASSFLTGGNEQFF
TRBJ2-5,TRBV6-6,TRBD1,-,TGTGCCAGCAGTTACCCCCGGGACAGGGGGCAAGAGACCCAGTACTTC,CASSYPRDRGQETQYF
TRBJ2-2,TRBV2,TRBD1,-,TGTGCCAGCAGCCGGGACAGGGTTACCTGGGGGACCGGGGAGCTGTTTTTT,CASSRDRVTWGTGELFF
TRBJ2-1,TRBV7-9,TRBD2,-,TGTGCCAGCAGCGTCCAATCGGGACTAAACAATGAGCAGTTCTTC,CASSVQSGLNNEQFF
TRBJ2-7,TRBV2,-,-,TGTGCCAGCAGTGTCGGGAGCGAACAGTACTTC,CASSVGSEQYF
TRBJ1-1,TRBV7-8,TRBD1,-,TGTGCCAGCATCCGGACAGGGACCACTGAAGCTTTCTTT,CASIRTGTTEAFF
TRBJ2-7,TRBV7-7,TRBD1,-,TGTGCCAGCAGCTTTCAGACAGGGGACGAGCAGTACTTC,CASSFQTGDEQYF
TRBJ1-2,TRBV6-1,-,-,TGTGCCAGCACCGATGACCCAGGAATAGGAGGCTACACCTTC,CASTDDPGIGGYTF
TRBJ2-7,TRBV6-5,TRBD2,-,TGTGCCAGCAGGCTAGCGGGAGCAGTGCGGGAGCAGTACTTC,CASRLAGAVREQYF
TRBJ2-7,TRBV29-1,-,-,TGCAGCGTTGAAATAGGGACACCAACTAGCTACGAGCAGTACTTC,CSVEIGTPTSYEQYF
TRBJ2-1,TRBV11-2,TRBD2,-,TGTGCCAGCAGCTTAGTAGGTAGCGGGAGTATAACCTACAATGAGCAGTTCTTC,CASSLVGSGSITYNEQFF
TRBJ1-2,TRBV6-1,TRBD1,-,TGTGCCAGCGCCATGTTACAGGGGAACTATGGCTACACCTTC,CASAMLQGNYGYTF
TRBJ2-2,TRBV30,-,-,TGTGCCTGGAGTGTAGGGGGGGCGGGGGAGCTGTTTTTT,CAWSVGGAGELFF
TRBJ2-1,TRBV27,TRBD2,-,TGTGCCAGCAGTCGGGCCCCTTTAGCGGGAAGGGGCCTTTCCTACAATGAGCAGTTCTTC,CASSRAPLAGRGLSYNEQFF
TRBJ2-1,TRBV6-5,TRBD2,once,TGTGCCAGCAGTTACACCGGACTAGCGAAAAACAATGAGCAGTTCTTC,CASSYTGLAKNNEQFF
TRBJ2-1,TRBV27,TRBD2,-,TGTGCCAGCAGTTTACTAGCGGGGGAATACAATGAGCAGTTCTTC,CASSLLAGEYNEQFF
TRBJ1-2,TRBV10-3,TRBD1,-,TGTGCCATCAGTGAGAGGGACAGGGGACCGAGCTATGGCTACACCTTC,CAISERDRGPSYGYTF
TRBJ2-7,TRBV6-6,TRBD1,once,TGTGCCAGCAGTTACTCCCTAGGGACAGGGGACGAGCAGTACTTC,CASSYSLGTGDEQYF
TRBJ1-1,TRBV2,TRBD1,-,TGTGCCAGCAGGGGGACAGTGAACACTGAAGCTTTCTTT,CASRGTVNTEAFF
TRBJ2-1,TRBV10-3,-,-,TGTGCCACCAGCCCGGGGGATGAGCAGTTCTTC,CATSPGDEQFF
TRBJ2-3,TRBV18,-,-,TGTGCCAGCTCACCCGGGTCGCCAGATACGCAGTATTTT,CASSPGSPDTQYF
TRBJ2-1,TRBV9,-,-,TGTGCCAGCAGCAATGACAGAAAACTTTACAATGAGCAGTTCTTC,CASSNDRKLYNEQFF
TRBJ1-1,TRBV6-1,-,-,TGTGCCAGCCGAACGGGGGTGAACACTGAAGCTTTCTTT,CASRTGVNTEAFF
TRBJ2-5,TRBV20-1,-,-,TGCAGTGCTGGAACAGAGGAGACCCAGTACTTC,CSAGTEETQYF
TRBJ2-1,TRBV6-6,-,-,TGTGCCAGCAGCCTCGGGACTCTGAATGAGCAGTTCTTC,CASSLGTLNEQFF
TRBJ1-1,TRBV29-1,-,-,TGCAGCGTTCTACAGGGGAACACTGAAGCTTTCTTT,CSVLQGNTEAFF
TRBJ2-5,TRBV23-1,TRBD2,-,TGCGCCAGCAACGGGGGAGGGTGCGAGATCCAGTACTTC,CASNGGGCEIQYF